The clone carrying this TCR beta chain was detected only once. The source of the sample is a study of blood T cell repertoires in COVID-19. At the level of the study: Whether acute or convalescent, the COVID-19 samples came from the United States, Italy and Spain. T cells, B-cell-depleted T cells, or PBMCs supplied cDNA or gDNA.

Authors' analysis steps: The authors estimated nucleated cell counts from reference gene primer amplification. The method was immunoSEQ multiplex PCR; TCRdb's version includes in-frame clones alone and lacks a portion of them. V and J calls and clone size are given by that table; D and trimming were obtained from the DNA. In the table there are approximately 270,000 clones, over 75% of which are singletons. Germline V gene lookup returns CDR1 LGHDT and CDR2 YNNKEL (reference sequence). V was clipped by 2 bases and J by 8 bases; unmatched bases: 15. The CDR3 runs 17 residues. One Seattle source followed patients from active infection through their disease course.

The gene calls are TRBV3-1 (or the pseudogene TRBV3-2) and TRBJ1-2, with 9 bases aligning to TRBD1. The sequencing input was peripheral blood. This clonotype originated in a human donor with COVID-19, enrolled during active disease. The donor label of this sample is uncertain. CDR3 amino acids: CASSQTANRGRMGGYTF. Written as DNA, the CDR3 is TGTGCCAGCAGCCAAACTGCTAACAGGGGGCGGATGGGAGGCTACACCTTC.